This record looks at one TCR beta chain sequence and its context. Its antigen is currently unknown. The method was immunoSEQ multiplex PCR; TCRdb's version includes in-frame clones alone and lacks a portion of them. The data hold more than 80,000 clones, with about 90% observed a single time. This specimen belongs to a study of OX40 agonist ivuxolimab in advanced cancers. The CDR3 is made up of 13 amino acids. CDR1 is LGHNA, CDR2 YSLEER, per germline. V was pared by 0 bases and J by 9 bases, with 9 bases between. Whole-study findings and limits: By week 6 at 0.1 to 3.0 mg/kg, blood CD4+ and CD8+ T cells had expanded clonally.

The TCR was taken from an adult with an advanced solid tumor such as melanoma, head and neck, liver or kidney cancer. Sequencing used CD4+ or CD8+ T cells sorted from blood, obtained in a trial of the OX40 agonist ivuxolimab. V is TRBV4-3 and J is TRBJ2-1, with D possibly TRBD1 on 5 matching bases. The CDR3 spells CASSQDSGSEQFF. CDR3 nucleotide sequence: TGCGCCAGCAGCCAAGATTCAGGGTCTGAGCAGTTCTTC.